The 8 T cell receptor beta chains below were found in one sample sequenced in a study of cytomegalovirus exposure and HLA in healthy donors (TCRdb year 2017). Library method: the immunoSEQ multiplex PCR assay. In its TCRdb copy, this immuneACCESS table keeps in-frame sequences only and misses some clones. Where compared with another copy, unresolved V genes explain less than half of these, and the others have no known cause. The sample profile shows 180,000 or so clones; 86% of them were found once. Less than 3.5% of the sample is held by the ten biggest clonotypes. Material for sequencing was PBMCs. These receptors were taken from a man younger than 30 in good health and CMV-seropositive.

The chain links TRBV27 to TRBJ2-7, with TRBD1 matching over 8 bases. This CDR3 spans 15 amino acids. The germline CDR1 and CDR2 sequences are MNHEY and SMNVEV (reference sequence). Trimming removed 5 bases from V and 0 bases from J; junction bases left unmatched: 6. The CDR3 loop reads CASSISGGISYEQYF. For the CDR3, the DNA is TGTGCCAGCAGTATCTCAGGGGGCATCTCCTACGAGCAGTACTTC.

The genes are TRBV29-1 and TRBJ1-2, with D perhaps TRBD1 (6 bases). Germline CDR1 is SQVTM and CDR2 is ANQGSEA. This CDR3 is 15 amino acids long. V lost 6 bases to trimming and J lost 4 bases, with 21 bases between them. This CDR3 is CSVGGHSTWGYGYTF. CDR3 nucleotides: TGCAGCGTGGGGGGGCATTCCACATGGGGCTATGGCTACACCTTC.

The J gene is TRBJ1-5, the V gene TRBV6-1, with D possibly matching TRBD1 (6 bases). Trimming removed 7 bases at V and 0 bases at J, with 13 bases between. Germline V CDR1 and CDR2: MNHNS, SASEGT. This CDR3 comprises 15 residues. CDR3 sequence: CASNRQVNSNQPQHF. The CDR3 region has the DNA TGTGCCAGCAATCGACAGGTTAATAGCAATCAGCCCCAGCATTTT.

The rearrangement links TRBV6-5 to TRBJ1-6; TRBD1 might be the D (5 bases). This CDR3 spans 13 amino acids. CDR1 and CDR2 from the germline V gene are MNHEY and SVGAGI. The V and J ends lost 4 bases and 4 bases respectively, with 5 bases between them. As DNA, the CDR3 is TGTGCCAGCAGTTCAGGGTATAATTCACCCCTCCACTTT. This encodes CASSSGYNSPLHF.

The CDR3: CASSLTGVGYEQYF. CDR3 bases: TGTGCCAGCAGCTTAACAGGGGTCGGGTACGAGCAGTACTTC. The gene calls are TRBV7-3 and TRBJ2-7; D perhaps matches TRBD1 (5 bases). Germline V gene data show CDR1 as SGHTA and CDR2 as FQGTGA. V lost 0 bases and J lost 4, with 10 bases in between. This CDR3 has 14 residues.

J is TRBJ1-4 and V is TRBV5-1, with 7 bases matching TRBD1. V shed 4 bases, J shed 7 bases, and the junction held 7 bases outside the gene matches. CDR3 length equals 14 residues. Germline loops: CDR1 SGHRS, CDR2 YFSETQ. The CDR3 DNA sequence: TGCGCCAGCAGCGAAAGGGGGCGGGCTGAAAAACTGTTTTTT. Translation gives CASSERGRAEKLFF.

The gene calls are TRBV10-3 and TRBJ1-1; no firm D call. Germline-derived CDR1 and CDR2 are ENHRY and SYGVKD. This CDR3 has 12 residues. The germline V and J ends were trimmed by 4 bases and 3 bases, with 6 bases remaining between them. DNA of the CDR3: TGTGCCATCAGTGCCGCGGACACTGAAGCTTTCTTT. Encoded protein: CAISAADTEAFF.

In this sample, this clone turned up a few times. CDR3 amino acids: CASRDSSNQPQHF. CDR3 nucleotide sequence: TGTGCCAGCAGGGACAGTAGCAATCAGCCCCAGCATTTT. The rearrangement uses TRBV28 and TRBJ1-5; TRBD1 might be the D (6 bases). Germline V gene lookup returns CDR1 MDHEN and CDR2 SYDVKM. There are 13 residues in the CDR3. V was pared by 6 bases and J by 0 bases, with 6 bases between.